The 13 T cell receptor beta chains in this list originate from one sample, sequenced in a study of shared clonotypes between healthy human individuals. Data came from immunoSEQ multiplex PCR; TCRdb stores just in-frame clones and leaves some out. The sample yields over a million clones, around 78% seen once. The sequenced material came from memory CD4+ T cells from PBMCs. Noted subset: CD45RA-negative fraction. The receptors shown here come from a man between 18 and 35 years old in good health. Some clones in this sample may be carry-over from other donors' samples.

The chain recombines TRBV28 with TRBJ1-2, with a possible D match to TRBD1 (5 bases). This CDR3 has 14 amino acids. CDR1 is MDHEN and CDR2 is SYDVKM in the germline V gene. V was cut by 6 bases and J by 8 bases, with 19 bases left in between. In nucleotides, the CDR3 is TGTGCCAGCAGGAAAGGTGGGGGTAGGGTGGGCTACACCTTC. Amino acid sequence: CASRKGGGRVGYTF.

J is TRBJ2-5 and V is TRBV5-1; D assignment may be TRBD1 or TRBD2 (6 bases each). Per germline, CDR1 SGHRS and CDR2 YFSETQ. Trimming took 3 bases from V and 5 from J, leaving 23 bases between them. The CDR3 extends over 17 amino acids. In nucleotides, the CDR3 is TGCGCCAGCAGCTCAGGGGTCGTAGCGAATCGGGGGGAGACCCAGTACTTC. It specifies CASSSGVVANRGETQYF.

The rearrangement uses TRBV30 and TRBJ1-2, with D uncertain. The CDR3 is 13 residues long. Trimming left V 4 bases short and J 8 bases short, with 17 bases between. Per germline, CDR1 GTSNPN and CDR2 SVGIG (reference sequence). CDR3 region: CAWTPILGRGYTF. CDR3 sequence (DNA): TGTGCCTGGACCCCGATCCTTGGCCGGGGCTACACCTTC.

The chain's CDR3 is CASSKAPQGYSNQPQHF. The CDR3 DNA reads as TGTGCCAGCAGCAAAGCCCCACAGGGTTATAGCAATCAGCCCCAGCATTTT. This chain uses TRBV21-1 with TRBJ1-5; TRBD1 is the table's D call and was not checked against the DNA. TRBV21-1 is classified as a pseudogene. The CDR3 covers 17 residues.

The rearrangement joins TRBV5-1 to TRBJ2-2, with TRBD2 identical over 9 bases. J lost 4 bases, V lost 4 bases, and 11 bases had no gene match. Germline CDR1 and CDR2: SGHRS and YFSETQ. This CDR3 is built from 17 residues. This CDR3 is CASSRTSGTSLTGELFF. The CDR3 DNA sequence: TGCGCCAGCAGCCGGACAAGCGGGACTAGCCTCACCGGGGAGCTGTTTTTT. Drawing the rest from reference TRBV5-1 and TRBJ2-2, the complete variable domain is KAGVTQTPRYLIKTRGQQVTLSCSPISGHRSVSWYQQTPGQGLQFLFEYFSETQRNKGNFPGRFSGRQFSNSRSEMNVSTLELGDSALYLCASSRTSGTSLTGELFFGEGSRLTVL.

The chain combines TRBV5-6 with TRBJ2-5; weak D call: TRBD1 (5 bases). The J call may be faulty, since TRBJ2-7 better matches the DNA end. In germline, CDR1 is SGHDT, CDR2 YYEEEE. The CDR3 contains 12 residues. CDR3 amino acids: CASTGQGGEQYF. CDR3 sequence (DNA): TGTGCCAGCACTGGCCAGGGCGGCGAGCAGTACTTC.

This clone was seen ten or more times. This CDR3 reads CASSDDRAEAFF. The CDR3 DNA reads TGTGCCAGCAGCGATGACAGGGCTGAAGCTTTCTTT. This rearrangement joins TRBV28 to TRBJ1-1; 7 nucleotides match TRBD1. Germline assignment: CDR1 MDHEN and CDR2 SYDVKM. V lost 6 bases, J lost 6 bases, and 4 bases stayed unmatched. This CDR3 has 12 residues.

The CDR3 loop is CASSLRSNTEAFF. CDR3 in DNA: TGTGCCAGCAGCTTAAGGTCGAACACTGAAGCTTTCTTT. The chain joins TRBV7-7 to TRBJ1-1; D unclear. The CDR3 runs 13 residues. V lost 2 bases, J lost 1 base, and 5 bases lay in between. Germline V gene lookup returns CDR1 SSHAT and CDR2 FNYEAQ (reference sequence).

The chain employs TRBV18 and TRBJ2-2, with 9 bases that match TRBD2. The J segment lost 5 bases and the V segment lost 4 bases, leaving 5 bases of the junction unmatched. Germline CDR1 reads KGHSH; CDR2 reads LQKENI. The CDR3 runs 15 residues. Written as DNA, the CDR3 is TGTGCCAGCTCACAGGGACTAGCAAGGACCGGGGAGCTGTTTTTT. It codes for CASSQGLARTGELFF.

The DNA for the CDR3 is TGTGCCAGCAGCTTACTGAGGGGCACAGATACGCAGTATTTT. Its translation is CASSLLRGTDTQYF. The chain is built from TRBV7-3 and TRBJ2-3; tentative D call: TRBD2 (5 bases). Trimming cost V 2 bases and J 1 base, with 7 bases left between them. In germline, CDR1 is SGHTA, CDR2 FQGTGA. CDR3 length: 14 residues.

This chain links TRBV29-1 with TRBJ2-1; TRBD1 agrees at 11 bases. V was clipped by 2 bases and J by 14 bases; unmatched bases: 8. This CDR3 has 13 amino acids. Germline CDR1 SQVTM, CDR2 ANQGSEA. The CDR3: CSVEQDRGRGEFF. CDR3 DNA: TGCAGCGTTGAACAGGACAGGGGGCGAGGAGAGTTCTTC.

The chain joins TRBV9 to TRBJ2-3, with TRBD1 identical over 7 bases. The CDR3 is 17 amino acids. CDR1 and CDR2 from the germline V gene are SGDLS and YYNGEE. V dropped 7 bases and J dropped 0; count of bases not matched to a gene: 14. CDR3 loop: CASSRTGADWSTDTQYF. The DNA for the CDR3 is TGTGCCAGCTCTCGGACAGGAGCGGATTGGAGCACAGATACGCAGTATTTT.

There are many counts of this clone. The chain recombines TRBV9 with TRBJ1-2, with 9 nucleotides matching TRBD1. The V gene end was trimmed by 3 bases and the J gene end by 8 bases; junction bases not matched to a gene: 11. The CDR3 has 15 amino acids. The V gene's germline CDR1 is SGDLS and CDR2 YYNGEE. The CDR3 loop reads CASSAGTGRRRGYTF. In DNA, the CDR3 is TGTGCCAGCAGCGCGGGGACAGGGAGGCGTAGAGGCTACACCTTC.